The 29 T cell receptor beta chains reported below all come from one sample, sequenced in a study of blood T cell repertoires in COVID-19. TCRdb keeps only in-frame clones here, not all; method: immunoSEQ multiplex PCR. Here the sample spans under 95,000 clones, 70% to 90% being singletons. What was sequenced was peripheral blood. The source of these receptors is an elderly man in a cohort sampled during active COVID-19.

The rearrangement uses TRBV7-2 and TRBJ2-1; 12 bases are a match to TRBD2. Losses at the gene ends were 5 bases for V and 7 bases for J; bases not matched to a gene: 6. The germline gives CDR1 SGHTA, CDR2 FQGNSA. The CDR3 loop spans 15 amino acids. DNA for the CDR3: TGTGCCAGCAGCCCTAGCGGGGGGGCGCGTAATGAGCAGTTCTTC. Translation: CASSPSGGARNEQFF.

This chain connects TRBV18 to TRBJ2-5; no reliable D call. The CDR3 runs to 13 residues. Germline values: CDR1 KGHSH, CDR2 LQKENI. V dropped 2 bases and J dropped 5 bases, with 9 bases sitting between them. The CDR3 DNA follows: TGTGCCAGCTCACCAGAGTTCAAGGAGACCCAGTACTTC. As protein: CASSPEFKETQYF.

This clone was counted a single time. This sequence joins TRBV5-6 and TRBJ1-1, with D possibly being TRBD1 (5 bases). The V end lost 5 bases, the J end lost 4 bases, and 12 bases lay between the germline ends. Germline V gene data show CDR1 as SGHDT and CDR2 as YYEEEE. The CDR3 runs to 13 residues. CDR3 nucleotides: TGTGCCAGCAGTATGGGGGGTCGCACTGAAGCTTTCTTT. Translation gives CASSMGGRTEAFF.

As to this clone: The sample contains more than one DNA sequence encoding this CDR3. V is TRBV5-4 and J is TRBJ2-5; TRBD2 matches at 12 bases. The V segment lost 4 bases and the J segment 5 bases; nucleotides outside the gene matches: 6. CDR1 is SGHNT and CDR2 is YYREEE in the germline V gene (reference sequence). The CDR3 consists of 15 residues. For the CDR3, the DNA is TGTGCCAGCAGCCCTAGCGGGGGGGCGGGGGAGACCCAGTACTTC. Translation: CASSPSGGAGETQYF.

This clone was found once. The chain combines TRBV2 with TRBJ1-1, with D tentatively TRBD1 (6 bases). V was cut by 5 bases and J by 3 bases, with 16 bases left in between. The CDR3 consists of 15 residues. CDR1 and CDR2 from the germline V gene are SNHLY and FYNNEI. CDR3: CASSPLQGRDTEAFF. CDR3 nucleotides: TGTGCCAGCAGTCCACTCCAGGGGCGGGACACTGAAGCTTTCTTT.

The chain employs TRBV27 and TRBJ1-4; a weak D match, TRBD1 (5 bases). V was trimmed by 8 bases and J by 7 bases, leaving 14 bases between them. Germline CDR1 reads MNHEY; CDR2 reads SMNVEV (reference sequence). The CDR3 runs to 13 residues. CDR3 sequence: CASGQGSREKLFF. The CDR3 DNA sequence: TGTGCCAGCGGCCAGGGTTCGCGTGAAAAACTGTTTTTT.

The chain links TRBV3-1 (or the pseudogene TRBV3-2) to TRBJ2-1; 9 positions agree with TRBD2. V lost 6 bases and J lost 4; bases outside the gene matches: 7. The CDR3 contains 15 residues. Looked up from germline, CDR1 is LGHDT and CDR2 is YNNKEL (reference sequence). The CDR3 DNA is TGTGCCAGCAGAAAAGCGGGGGGACTTTACAATGAGCAGTTCTTC. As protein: CASRKAGGLYNEQFF.

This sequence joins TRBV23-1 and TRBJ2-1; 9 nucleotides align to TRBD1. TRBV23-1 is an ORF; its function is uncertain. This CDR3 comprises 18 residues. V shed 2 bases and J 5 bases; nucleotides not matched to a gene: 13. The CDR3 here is CASSQTERRTGVNNEQFF. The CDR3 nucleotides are TGCGCCAGCAGTCAAACGGAGCGGAGGACAGGGGTTAACAATGAGCAGTTCTTC.

Written as DNA, the CDR3 is TGTGCCAGCAGCGGGACAGGGGGCTCCTACGAGCAGTACTTC. It translates to CASSGTGGSYEQYF. The J gene is TRBJ2-7, the V gene TRBV25-1; 11 bases match TRBD1. V shed 6 bases and J 0 bases; nucleotides not matched to a gene: 1. CDR1 is MGHDK, CDR2 SYGVNS, per germline. The length of the CDR3 is 14 residues.

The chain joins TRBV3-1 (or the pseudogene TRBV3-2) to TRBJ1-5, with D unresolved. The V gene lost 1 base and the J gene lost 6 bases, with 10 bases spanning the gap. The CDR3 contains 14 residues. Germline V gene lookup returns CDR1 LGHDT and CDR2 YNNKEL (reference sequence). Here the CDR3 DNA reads TGTGCCAGCAGCCAAGCTGCGGGCCGTCAGCCCCAGCATTTT. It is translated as CASSQAAGRQPQHF.

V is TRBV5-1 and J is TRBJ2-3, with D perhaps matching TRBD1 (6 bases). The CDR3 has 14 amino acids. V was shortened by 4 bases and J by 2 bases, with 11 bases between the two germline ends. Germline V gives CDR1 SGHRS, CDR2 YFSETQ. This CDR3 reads CASSPGQSTDTQYF. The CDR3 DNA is TGCGCCAGCAGCCCAGGACAGTCCACAGATACGCAGTATTTT.

CDR3 sequence: CASGRSGGTEAFF. The CDR3 nucleotides are TGTGCTAGTGGACGTTCAGGGGGCACTGAAGCTTTCTTT. The chain combines TRBV12-5 with TRBJ1-1, with 7 bases fitting TRBD1. The junction had 5 bases not matched to a gene; V was cut back by 6 bases and J by 4 bases. CDR3 size: 13 residues. The germline V gene has CDR1 LGHNT and CDR2 FRNRAP.

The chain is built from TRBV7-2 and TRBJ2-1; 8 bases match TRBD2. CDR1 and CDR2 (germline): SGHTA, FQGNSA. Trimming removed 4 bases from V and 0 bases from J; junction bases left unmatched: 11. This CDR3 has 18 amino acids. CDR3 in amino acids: CASSSPRTSGSSYNEQFF. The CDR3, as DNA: TGTGCCAGCAGCTCCCCGAGGACCAGCGGGAGCTCCTACAATGAGCAGTTCTTC.

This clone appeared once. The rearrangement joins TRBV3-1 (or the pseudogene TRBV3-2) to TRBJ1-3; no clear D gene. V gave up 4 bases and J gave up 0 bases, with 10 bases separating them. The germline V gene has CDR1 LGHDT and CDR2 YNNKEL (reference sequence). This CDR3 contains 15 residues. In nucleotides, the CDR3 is TGTGCCAGCAGCCGGAGTCTTAACTCTGGAAACACCATATATTTT. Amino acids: CASSRSLNSGNTIYF.

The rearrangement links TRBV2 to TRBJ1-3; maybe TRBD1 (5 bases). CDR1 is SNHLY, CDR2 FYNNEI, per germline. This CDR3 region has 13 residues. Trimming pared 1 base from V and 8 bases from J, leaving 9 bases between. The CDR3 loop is CASSEGRDHTIYF. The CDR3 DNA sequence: TGTGCCAGCAGTGAAGGCAGGGATCACACCATATATTTT.

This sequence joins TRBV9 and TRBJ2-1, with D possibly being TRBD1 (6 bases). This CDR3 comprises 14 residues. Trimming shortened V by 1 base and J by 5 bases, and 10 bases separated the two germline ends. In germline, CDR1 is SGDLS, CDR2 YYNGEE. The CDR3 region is CASSVWDTNNEQFF. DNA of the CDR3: TGTGCCAGCAGCGTATGGGACACGAACAATGAGCAGTTCTTC.

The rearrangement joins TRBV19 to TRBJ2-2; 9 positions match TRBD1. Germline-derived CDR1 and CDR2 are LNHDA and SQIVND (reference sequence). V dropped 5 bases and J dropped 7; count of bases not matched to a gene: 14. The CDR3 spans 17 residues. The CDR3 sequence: CASSQDRGSRQGGELFF. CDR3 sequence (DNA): TGTGCCAGTAGTCAGGACAGGGGTTCCCGTCAGGGCGGGGAGCTGTTTTTT.

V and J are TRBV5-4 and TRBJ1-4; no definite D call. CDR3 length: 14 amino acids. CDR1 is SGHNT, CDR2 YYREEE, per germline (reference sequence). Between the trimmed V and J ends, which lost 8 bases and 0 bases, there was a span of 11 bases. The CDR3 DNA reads TGTGCCAGTACCCGGGGAGCAACTAATGAAAAACTGTTTTTT. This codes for CASTRGATNEKLFF.

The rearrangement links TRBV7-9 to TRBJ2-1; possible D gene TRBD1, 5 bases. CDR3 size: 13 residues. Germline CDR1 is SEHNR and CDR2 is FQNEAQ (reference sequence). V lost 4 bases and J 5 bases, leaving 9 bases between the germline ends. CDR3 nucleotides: TGTGCCAGCAGCTGGGGCGGTGACAATGAGCAGTTCTTC. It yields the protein CASSWGGDNEQFF.

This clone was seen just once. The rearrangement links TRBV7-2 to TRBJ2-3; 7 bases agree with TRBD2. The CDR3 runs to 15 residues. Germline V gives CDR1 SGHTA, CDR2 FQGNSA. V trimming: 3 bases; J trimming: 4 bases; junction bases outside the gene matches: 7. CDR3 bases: TGTGCCAGCAGCTTCTCTGCGGGGGTTGCAGATACGCAGTATTTT. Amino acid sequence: CASSFSAGVADTQYF.

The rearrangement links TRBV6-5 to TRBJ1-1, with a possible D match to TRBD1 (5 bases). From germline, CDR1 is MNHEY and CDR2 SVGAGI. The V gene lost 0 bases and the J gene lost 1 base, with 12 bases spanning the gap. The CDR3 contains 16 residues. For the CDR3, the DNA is TGTGCCAGCAGTTACTCAGGCAGGGTTCGGAACACTGAAGCTTTCTTT. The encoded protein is CASSYSGRVRNTEAFF.

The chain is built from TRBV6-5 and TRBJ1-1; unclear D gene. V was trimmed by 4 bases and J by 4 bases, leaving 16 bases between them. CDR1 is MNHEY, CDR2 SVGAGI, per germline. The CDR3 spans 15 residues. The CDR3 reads CASSLGGLGSTEAFF. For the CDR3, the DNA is TGTGCCAGCAGTTTGGGAGGTTTAGGAAGCACTGAAGCTTTCTTT.

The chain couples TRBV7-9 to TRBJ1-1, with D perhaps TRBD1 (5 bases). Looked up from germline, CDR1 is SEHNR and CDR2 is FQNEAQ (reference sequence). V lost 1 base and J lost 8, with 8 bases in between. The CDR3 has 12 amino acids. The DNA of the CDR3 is TGTGCCAGCAGCTTAGGGGGCCCCGAAGCTTTCTTT. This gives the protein CASSLGGPEAFF.

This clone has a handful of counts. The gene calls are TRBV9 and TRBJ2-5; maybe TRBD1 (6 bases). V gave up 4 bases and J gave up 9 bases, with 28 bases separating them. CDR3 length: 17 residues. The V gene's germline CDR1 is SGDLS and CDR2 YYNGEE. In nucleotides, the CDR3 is TGTGCCAGCAGCCCCCGGGACACTACGTCGTCCGCCGCGCCCCAGTACTTC. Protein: CASSPRDTTSSAAPQYF.

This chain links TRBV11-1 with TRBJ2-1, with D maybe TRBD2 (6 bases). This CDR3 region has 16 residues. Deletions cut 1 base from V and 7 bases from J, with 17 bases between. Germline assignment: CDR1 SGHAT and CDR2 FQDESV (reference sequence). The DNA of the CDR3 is TGTGCCAGCAGCTTAGTCGGCGGATGGAGGGAGAATGAGCAGTTCTTC. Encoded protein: CASSLVGGWRENEQFF. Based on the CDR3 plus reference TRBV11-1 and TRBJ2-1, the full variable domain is EAEVAQSPRYKITEKSQAVAFWCDPISGHATLYWYRQILGQGPELLVQFQDESVVDDSQLPKDRFSAERLKGVDSTLKIQPAELGDSAMYLCASSLVGGWRENEQFFGPGTRLTVL.

The CDR3 DNA follows: TGCGCCAGCAGTGAGTGGGCCAGTTACAATGAGCAGTTCTTC. Protein sequence: CASSEWASYNEQFF. This chain connects TRBV10-2 to TRBJ2-1, with D uncertain. V gave up 1 base and J gave up 4 bases, with 8 bases separating them. In germline, CDR1 is WSHSY, CDR2 SAAADI. This CDR3 contains 14 residues.

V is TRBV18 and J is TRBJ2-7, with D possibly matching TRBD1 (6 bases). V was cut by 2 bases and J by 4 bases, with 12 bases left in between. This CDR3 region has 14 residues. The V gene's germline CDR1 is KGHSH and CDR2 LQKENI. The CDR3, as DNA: TGTGCCAGCTCACCAGGTGTCAGGGGATACGAGCAGTACGTC. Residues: CASSPGVRGYEQYV.

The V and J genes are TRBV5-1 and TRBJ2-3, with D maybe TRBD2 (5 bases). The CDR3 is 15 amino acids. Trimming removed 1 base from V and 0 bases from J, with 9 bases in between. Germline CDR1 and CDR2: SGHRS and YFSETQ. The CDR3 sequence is CASSLSGRSTDTQYF. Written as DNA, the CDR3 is TGCGCCAGCAGCTTGTCGGGGAGAAGCACAGATACGCAGTATTTT.

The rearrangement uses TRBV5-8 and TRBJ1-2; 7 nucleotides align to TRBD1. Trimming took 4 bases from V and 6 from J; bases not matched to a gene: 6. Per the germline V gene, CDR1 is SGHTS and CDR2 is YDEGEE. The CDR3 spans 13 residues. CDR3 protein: CASSPGQPHGYTF. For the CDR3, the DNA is TGTGCCAGCAGCCCGGGACAGCCACATGGCTACACCTTC. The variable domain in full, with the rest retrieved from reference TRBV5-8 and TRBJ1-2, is EAGVTQSPTHLIKTRGQQATLRCSPISGHTSVYWYQQALGLGLQFLLWYDEGEERNRGNFPPRFSGRQFPNYSSELNVNALELEDSALYLCASSPGQPHGYTFGSGTRLTVV.